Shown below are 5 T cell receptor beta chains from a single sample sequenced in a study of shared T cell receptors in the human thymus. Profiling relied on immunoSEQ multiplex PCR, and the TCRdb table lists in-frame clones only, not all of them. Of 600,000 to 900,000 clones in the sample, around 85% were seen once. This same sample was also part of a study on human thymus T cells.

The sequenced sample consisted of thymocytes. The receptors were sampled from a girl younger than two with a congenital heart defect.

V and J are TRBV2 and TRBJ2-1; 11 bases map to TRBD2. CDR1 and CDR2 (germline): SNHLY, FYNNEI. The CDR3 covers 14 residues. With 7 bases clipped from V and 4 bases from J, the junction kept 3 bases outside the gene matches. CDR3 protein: CASIVAGGYNEQFF. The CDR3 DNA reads TGTGCCAGCATTGTAGCGGGGGGGTACAATGAGCAGTTCTTC.

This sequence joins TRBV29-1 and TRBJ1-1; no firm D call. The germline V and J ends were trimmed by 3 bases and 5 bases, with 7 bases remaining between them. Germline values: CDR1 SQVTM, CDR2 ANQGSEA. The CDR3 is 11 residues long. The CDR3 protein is CSVDRITEAFF. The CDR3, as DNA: TGCAGCGTTGACAGAATAACTGAAGCTTTCTTT.

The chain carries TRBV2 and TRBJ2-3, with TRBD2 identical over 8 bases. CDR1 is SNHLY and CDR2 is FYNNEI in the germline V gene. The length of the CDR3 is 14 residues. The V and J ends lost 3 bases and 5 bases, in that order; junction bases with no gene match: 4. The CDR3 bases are TGTGCCAGCAGTGATAGTAGCGGGGTAGATACGCAGTATTTT. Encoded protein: CASSDSSGVDTQYF.

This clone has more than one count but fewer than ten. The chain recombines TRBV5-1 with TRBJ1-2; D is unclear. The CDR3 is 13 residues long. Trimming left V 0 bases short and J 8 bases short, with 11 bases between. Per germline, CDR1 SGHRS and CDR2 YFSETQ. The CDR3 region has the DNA TGCGCCAGCAGCTTGGGGGCTGTAAACGGCTACACCTTC. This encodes CASSLGAVNGYTF. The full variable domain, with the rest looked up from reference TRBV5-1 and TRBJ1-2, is KAGVTQTPRYLIKTRGQQVTLSCSPISGHRSVSWYQQTPGQGLQFLFEYFSETQRNKGNFPGRFSGRQFSNSRSEMNVSTLELGDSALYLCASSLGAVNGYTFGSGTRLTVV.

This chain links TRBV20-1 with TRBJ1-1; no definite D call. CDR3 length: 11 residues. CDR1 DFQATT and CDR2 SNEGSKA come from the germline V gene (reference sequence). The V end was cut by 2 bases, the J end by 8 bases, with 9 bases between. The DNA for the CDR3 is TGCAGTGCTAGAATCCTCCCCGAAGCTTTCTTT. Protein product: CSARILPEAFF.